A single sample is the source of the 4 T cell receptor beta chains below, sequenced in a study of graft-versus-host responses after intestinal transplantation. The antigens of these receptors remain unknown. Some clones are missing from TCRdb's copy, which holds only in-frame ones; the method was immunoSEQ multiplex PCR. The top ten clones hold approximately 0.34% of a sample with more than 80,000 clones, roughly nine tenths of them seen once. The source material was unstimulated CD4+ T cells sorted from spleen or lymph node cells, sampled before intestinal transplant. These receptors were obtained from a human donor who received an intestinal transplant.

The chain joins TRBV6-1 to TRBJ2-5; TRBD1 is a possible D gene (5 bases). CDR3 length equals 15 residues. Germline V CDR1 and CDR2: MNHNS, SASEGT. Trimming removed 4 bases at V and 5 bases at J, with 17 bases between. The CDR3 reads CASSVQGYLSETQYF. CDR3 in DNA: TGTGCCAGCAGTGTGCAGGGATACCTTTCGGAGACCCAGTACTTC.

The chain is built from TRBV28 and TRBJ1-2, with 7 bases identical to TRBD1. From germline, CDR1 is MDHEN and CDR2 SYDVKM. J was trimmed by 8 bases and V by 5 bases; bases with no gene match: 14. This CDR3 has 15 amino acids. The CDR3 reads CASSPRQGQGRGYTF. The CDR3 DNA reads TGTGCCAGCAGTCCCCGACAGGGCCAAGGAAGGGGCTACACCTTC.

V is TRBV5-1 and J is TRBJ2-7, with D maybe TRBD1 (5 bases). The V gene lost 2 bases and the J gene lost 3 bases, with 9 bases spanning the gap. CDR3 length equals 13 residues. Germline assignment: CDR1 SGHRS and CDR2 YFSETQ. The DNA for the CDR3 is TGCGCCAGCAGCTTCAGGGTCGGCTACGAGCAGTACTTC. Its translation: CASSFRVGYEQYF.

The chain couples TRBV9 to TRBJ2-2; D possibly corresponds to TRBD2 (6 bases). The V end was cut by 0 bases, the J end by 4 bases, with 10 bases between. Germline values: CDR1 SGDLS, CDR2 YYNGEE. This CDR3 is built from 15 residues. The CDR3, as DNA: TGTGCCAGCAGCGTAGGTACTAGCCCCACCGGGGAGCTGTTTTTT. It is translated as CASSVGTSPTGELFF.